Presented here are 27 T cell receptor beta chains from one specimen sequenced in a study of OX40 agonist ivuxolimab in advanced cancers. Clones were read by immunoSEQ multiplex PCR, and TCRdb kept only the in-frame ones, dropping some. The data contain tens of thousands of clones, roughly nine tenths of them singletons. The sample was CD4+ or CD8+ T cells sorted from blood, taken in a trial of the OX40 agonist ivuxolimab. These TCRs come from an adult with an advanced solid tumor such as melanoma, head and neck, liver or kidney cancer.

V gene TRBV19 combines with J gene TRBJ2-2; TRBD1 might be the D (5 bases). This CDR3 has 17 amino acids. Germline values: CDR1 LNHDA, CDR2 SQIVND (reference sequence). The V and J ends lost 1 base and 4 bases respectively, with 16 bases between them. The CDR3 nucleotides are TGTGCCAGTAGTATAGCTACGACAGTAAAGATCACCGGGGAGCTGTTTTTT. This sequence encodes CASSIATTVKITGELFF.

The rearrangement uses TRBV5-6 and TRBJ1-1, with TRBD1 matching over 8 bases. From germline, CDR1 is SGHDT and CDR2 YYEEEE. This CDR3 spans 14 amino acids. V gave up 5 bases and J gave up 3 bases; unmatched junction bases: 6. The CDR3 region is CASRPGGADTEAFF. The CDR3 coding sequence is TGTGCCAGCAGGCCAGGGGGCGCGGACACTGAAGCTTTCTTT.

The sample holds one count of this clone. The CDR3 loop reads CASSPGQGKPPEQYF. CDR3 coding DNA: TGTGCCAGTAGCCCGGGACAGGGGAAACCCCCCGAGCAGTACTTC. The chain combines TRBV19 with TRBJ2-7; 10 bases are shared with TRBD1. Germline CDR1 reads LNHDA; CDR2 reads SQIVND (reference sequence). V trimming: 6 bases; J trimming: 6 bases; junction bases outside the gene matches: 11. This CDR3 is 15 amino acids long.

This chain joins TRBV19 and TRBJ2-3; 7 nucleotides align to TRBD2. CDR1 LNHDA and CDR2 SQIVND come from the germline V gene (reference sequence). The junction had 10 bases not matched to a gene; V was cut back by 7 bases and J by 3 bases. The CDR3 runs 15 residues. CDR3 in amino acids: CASTRSSGGTDTQYF. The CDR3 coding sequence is TGTGCCAGTACACGCTCTAGCGGAGGTACAGATACGCAGTATTTT. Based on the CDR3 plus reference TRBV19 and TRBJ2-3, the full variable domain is DGGITQSPKYLFRKEGQNVTLSCEQNLNHDAMYWYRQDPGQGLRLIYYSQIVNDFQKGDIAEGYSVSREKKESFPLTVTSAQKNPTAFYLCASTRSSGGTDTQYFGPGTRLTVL.

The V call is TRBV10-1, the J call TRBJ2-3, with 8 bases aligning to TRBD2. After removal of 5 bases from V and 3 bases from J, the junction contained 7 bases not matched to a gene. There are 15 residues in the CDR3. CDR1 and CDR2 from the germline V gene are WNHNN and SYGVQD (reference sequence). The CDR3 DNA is TGCGCCAGCAGTTTGACTAGCGTTGGGACAGATACGCAGTATTTT. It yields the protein CASSLTSVGTDTQYF.

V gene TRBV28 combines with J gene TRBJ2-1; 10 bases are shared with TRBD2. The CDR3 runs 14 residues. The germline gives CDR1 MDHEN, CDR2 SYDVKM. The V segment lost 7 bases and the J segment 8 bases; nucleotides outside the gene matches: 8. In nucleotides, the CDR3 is TGTGCCAGCATAGGACTAGCGGCACTGGATGAGCAGTTCTTC. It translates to CASIGLAALDEQFF.

The CDR3, as DNA: TGTGCCAGCAGTTCTGGTGATGAAAAACTGTTTTTT. Its translation: CASSSGDEKLFF. The rearrangement links TRBV6-5 to TRBJ1-4, with D unclear. In germline, CDR1 is MNHEY, CDR2 SVGAGI. CDR3 length: 12 residues. V was pared by 4 bases and J by 6 bases, with 6 bases between.

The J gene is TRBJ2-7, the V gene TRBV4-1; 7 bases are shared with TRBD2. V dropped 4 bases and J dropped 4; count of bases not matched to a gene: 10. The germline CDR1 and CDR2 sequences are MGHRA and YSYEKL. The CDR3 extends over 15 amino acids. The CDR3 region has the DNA TGCGCCAGCAGCCTCTCTGACGGGGGGACTTACGAGCAGTACTTC. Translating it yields CASSLSDGGTYEQYF.

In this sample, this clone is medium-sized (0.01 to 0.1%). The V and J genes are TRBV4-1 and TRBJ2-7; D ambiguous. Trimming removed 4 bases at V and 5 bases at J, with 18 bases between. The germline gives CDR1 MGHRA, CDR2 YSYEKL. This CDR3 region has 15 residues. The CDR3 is CASSLTVLAQDEQYF. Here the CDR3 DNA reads TGCGCCAGCAGCCTCACGGTATTAGCCCAAGACGAGCAGTACTTC.

Here the CDR3 reads CASSSDSAGVGQPQHF. CDR3 nucleotide sequence: TGTGCCAGCAGCTCGGATTCGGCTGGGGTTGGGCAGCCCCAGCATTTT. The chain employs TRBV7-2 and TRBJ1-5; D not certain. CDR3 length equals 16 residues. Germline assignment: CDR1 SGHTA and CDR2 FQGNSA. With 4 bases removed from V and 7 bases from J, the gap between germline ends came to 20 bases.

DNA of the CDR3: TGTGCCAGCAGTTTTGGGCTAGACCTGAATGAGCAGTTCTTC. Amino acids: CASSFGLDLNEQFF. The V call is TRBV6-1, the J call TRBJ2-1; D gene ambiguous. The CDR3 runs to 14 residues. CDR1 MNHNS and CDR2 SASEGT come from the germline V gene. Trimming cost V 5 bases and J 7 bases, with 15 bases left between them.

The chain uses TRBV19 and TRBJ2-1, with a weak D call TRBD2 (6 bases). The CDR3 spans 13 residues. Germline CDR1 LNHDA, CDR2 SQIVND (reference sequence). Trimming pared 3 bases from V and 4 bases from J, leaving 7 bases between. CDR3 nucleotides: TGTGCCAGTAGTATGGAGGGATACAATGAGCAGTTCTTC. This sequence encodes CASSMEGYNEQFF.

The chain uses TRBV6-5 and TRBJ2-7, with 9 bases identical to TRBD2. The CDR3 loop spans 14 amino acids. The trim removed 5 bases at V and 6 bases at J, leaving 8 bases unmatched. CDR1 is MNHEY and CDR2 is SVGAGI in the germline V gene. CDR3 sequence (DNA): TGTGCCAGCAGTCCCACGACTAGCGGCCTCGAGCAGTACTTC. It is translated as CASSPTTSGLEQYF.

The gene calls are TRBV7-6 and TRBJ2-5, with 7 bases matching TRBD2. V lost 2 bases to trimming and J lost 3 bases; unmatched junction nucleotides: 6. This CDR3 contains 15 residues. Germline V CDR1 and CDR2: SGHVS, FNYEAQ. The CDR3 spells CASSLLTGGEETQYF. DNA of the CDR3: TGTGCCAGCAGCTTACTTACGGGAGGAGAAGAGACCCAGTACTTC.

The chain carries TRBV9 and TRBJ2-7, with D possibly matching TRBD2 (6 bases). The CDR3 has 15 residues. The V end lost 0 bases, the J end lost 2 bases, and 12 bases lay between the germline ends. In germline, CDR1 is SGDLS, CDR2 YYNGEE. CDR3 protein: CASSVGDSGTYEQYF. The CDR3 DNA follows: TGTGCCAGCAGCGTAGGGGATAGCGGAACCTACGAGCAGTACTTC. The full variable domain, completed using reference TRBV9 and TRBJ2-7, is DSGVTQTPKHLITATGQRVTLRCSPRSGDLSVYWYQQSLDQGLQFLIQYYNGEERAKGNILERFSAQQFPDLHSELNLSSLELGDSALYFCASSVGDSGTYEQYFGPGTRLTVT.

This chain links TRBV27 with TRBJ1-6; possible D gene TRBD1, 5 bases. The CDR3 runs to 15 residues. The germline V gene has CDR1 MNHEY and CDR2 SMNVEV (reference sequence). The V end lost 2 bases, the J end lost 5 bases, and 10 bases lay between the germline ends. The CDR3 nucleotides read TGTGCCAGCAGTTTAACCCAGGGCGATAATTCACCCCTCCACTTT. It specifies CASSLTQGDNSPLHF.

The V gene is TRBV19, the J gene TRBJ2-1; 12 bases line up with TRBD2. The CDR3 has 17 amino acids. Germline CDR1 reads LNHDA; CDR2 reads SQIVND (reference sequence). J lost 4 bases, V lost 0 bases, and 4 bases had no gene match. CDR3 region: CASSIDELAGGYNEQFF. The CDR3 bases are TGTGCCAGTAGTATAGACGAACTAGCGGGAGGATACAATGAGCAGTTCTTC.

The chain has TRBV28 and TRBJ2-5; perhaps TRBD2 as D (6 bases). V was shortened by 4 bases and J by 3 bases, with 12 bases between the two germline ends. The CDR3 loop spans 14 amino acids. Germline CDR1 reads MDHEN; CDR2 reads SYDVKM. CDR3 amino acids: CASSSGSGEETQYF. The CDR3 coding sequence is TGTGCCAGCAGTTCCGGTTCGGGGGAAGAGACCCAGTACTTC.

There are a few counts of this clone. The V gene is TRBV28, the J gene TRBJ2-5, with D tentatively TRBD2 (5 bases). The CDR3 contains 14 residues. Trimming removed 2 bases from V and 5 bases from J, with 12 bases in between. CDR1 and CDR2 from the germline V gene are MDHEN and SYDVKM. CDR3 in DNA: TGTGCCAGCAGTTTAATTCGGGGTGAGGAGACCCAGTACTTC. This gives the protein CASSLIRGEETQYF. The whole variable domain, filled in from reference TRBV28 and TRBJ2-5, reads DVKVTQSSRYLVKRTGEKVFLECVQDMDHENMFWYRQDPGLGLRLIYFSYDVKMKEKGDIPEGYSVSREKKERFSLILESASTNQTSMYLCASSLIRGEETQYFGPGTRLLVL.

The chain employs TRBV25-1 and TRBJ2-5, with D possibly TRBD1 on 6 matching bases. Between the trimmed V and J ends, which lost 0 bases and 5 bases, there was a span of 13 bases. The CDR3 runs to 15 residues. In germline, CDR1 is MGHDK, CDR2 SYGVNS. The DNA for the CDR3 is TGTGCCAGCAGTGAATATGTGGGGGCGGAGGAGACCCAGTACTTC. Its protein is CASSEYVGAEETQYF. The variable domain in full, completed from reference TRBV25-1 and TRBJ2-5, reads EADIYQTPRYLVIGTGKKITLECSQTMGHDKMYWYQQDPGMELHLIHYSYGVNSTEKGDLSSESTVSRIRTEHFPLTLESARPSHTSQYLCASSEYVGAEETQYFGPGTRLLVL.

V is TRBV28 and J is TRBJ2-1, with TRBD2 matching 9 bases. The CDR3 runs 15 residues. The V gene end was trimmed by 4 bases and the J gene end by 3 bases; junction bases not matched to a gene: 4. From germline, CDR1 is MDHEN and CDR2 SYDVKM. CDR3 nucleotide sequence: TGTGCCAGCAGTTCCCTGACTAGCGGCTACAATGAGCAGTTCTTC. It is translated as CASSSLTSGYNEQFF.

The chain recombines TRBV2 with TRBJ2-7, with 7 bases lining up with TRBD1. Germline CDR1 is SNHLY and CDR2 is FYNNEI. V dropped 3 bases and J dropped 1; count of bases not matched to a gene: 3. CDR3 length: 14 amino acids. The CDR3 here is CASSDWDRSYEQYF. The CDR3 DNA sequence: TGTGCCAGCAGTGATTGGGACAGATCCTACGAGCAGTACTTC.

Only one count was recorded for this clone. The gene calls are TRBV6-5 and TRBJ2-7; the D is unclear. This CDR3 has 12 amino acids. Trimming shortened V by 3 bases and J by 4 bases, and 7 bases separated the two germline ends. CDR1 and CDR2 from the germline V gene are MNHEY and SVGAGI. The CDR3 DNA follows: TGTGCCAGCAGTTATCCTGCTTACGAGCAGTACTTC. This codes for CASSYPAYEQYF.

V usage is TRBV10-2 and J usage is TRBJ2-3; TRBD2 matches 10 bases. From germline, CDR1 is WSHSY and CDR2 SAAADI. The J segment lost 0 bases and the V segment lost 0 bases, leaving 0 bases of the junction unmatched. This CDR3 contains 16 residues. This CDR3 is CASSESGLASTDTQYF. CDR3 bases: TGCGCCAGCAGTGAGTCGGGACTAGCGAGCACAGATACGCAGTATTTT.

The CDR3, as DNA: TGTGCCACCAGCAGAGATTCCACCGGGACTAGCGGCTACGAGCAGTACTTC. Amino acids: CATSRDSTGTSGYEQYF. The chain has TRBV15 and TRBJ2-7, with TRBD2 identical over 11 bases. Germline-derived CDR1 and CDR2 are LNHNV and YYDKDF (reference sequence). V dropped 0 bases and J dropped 3; count of bases not matched to a gene: 7. This CDR3 is 17 amino acids long.

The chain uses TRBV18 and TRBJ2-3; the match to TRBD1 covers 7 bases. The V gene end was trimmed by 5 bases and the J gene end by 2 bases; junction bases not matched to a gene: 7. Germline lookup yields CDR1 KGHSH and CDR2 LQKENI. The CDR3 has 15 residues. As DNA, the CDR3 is TGTGCCAGCTCAAATACAGGGGAGTACACAGATACGCAGTATTTT. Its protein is CASSNTGEYTDTQYF.

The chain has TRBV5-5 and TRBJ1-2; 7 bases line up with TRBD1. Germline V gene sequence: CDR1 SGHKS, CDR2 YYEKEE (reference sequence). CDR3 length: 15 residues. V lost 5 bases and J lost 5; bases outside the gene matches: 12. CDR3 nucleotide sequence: TGTGCCAGCAGGACTGGGACAGAAGCGCAGTATGGCTACACCTTC. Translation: CASRTGTEAQYGYTF. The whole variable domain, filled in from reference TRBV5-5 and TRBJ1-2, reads DAGVTQSPTHLIKTRGQQVTLRCSPISGHKSVSWYQQVLGQGPQFIFQYYEKEERGRGNFPDRFSARQFPNYSSELNVNALLLGDSALYLCASRTGTEAQYGYTFGSGTRLTVV.